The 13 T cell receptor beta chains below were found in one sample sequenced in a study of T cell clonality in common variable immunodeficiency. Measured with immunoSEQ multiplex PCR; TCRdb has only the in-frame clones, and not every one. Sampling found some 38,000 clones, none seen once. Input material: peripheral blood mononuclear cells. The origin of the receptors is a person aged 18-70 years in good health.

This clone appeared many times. CDR3 DNA, as far as it was read: TGTGCCAGTAGTTTCGGGGGACCCACAAGGAATTCACCC. It specifies CASSFGGPTRNSP. The whole CDR3 region reads CASSFGGPTRNSPLHF. The J gene is TRBJ1-6, the V gene TRBV19; tentatively, D is TRBD1 (5 bases). The CDR3 goes on 3 residues after the read ends, and that part is filled in from the germline J gene. Germline-derived CDR1 and CDR2 are LNHDA and SQIVND (reference sequence). The CDR3 loop spans 16 amino acids. V was trimmed by 5 bases and J by 7 bases, leaving 18 bases between them.

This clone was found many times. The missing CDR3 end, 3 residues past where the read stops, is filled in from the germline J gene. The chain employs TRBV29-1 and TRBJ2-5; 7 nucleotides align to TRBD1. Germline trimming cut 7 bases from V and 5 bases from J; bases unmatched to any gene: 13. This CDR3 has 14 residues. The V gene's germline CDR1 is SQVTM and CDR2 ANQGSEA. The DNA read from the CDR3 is TGCAGCGCGCAAGGGTCCGGGACAGAGGAGACC. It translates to CSAQGSGTEET. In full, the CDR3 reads CSAQGSGTEETQYF.

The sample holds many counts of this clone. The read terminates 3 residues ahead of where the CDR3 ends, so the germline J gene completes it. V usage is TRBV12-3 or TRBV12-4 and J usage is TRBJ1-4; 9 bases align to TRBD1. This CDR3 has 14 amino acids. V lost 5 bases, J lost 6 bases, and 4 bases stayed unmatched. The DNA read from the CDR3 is TGTGCCAGCAGTCGGGACAGGGATGATGAAAAA. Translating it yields CASSRDRDDEK. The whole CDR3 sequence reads CASSRDRDDEKLFF.

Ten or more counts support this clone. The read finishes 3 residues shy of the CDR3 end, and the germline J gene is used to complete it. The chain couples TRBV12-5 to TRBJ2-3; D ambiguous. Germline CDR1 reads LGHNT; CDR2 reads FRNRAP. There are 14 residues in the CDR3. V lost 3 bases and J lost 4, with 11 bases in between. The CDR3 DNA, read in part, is TGTGCTAGTGGTTTCTCGCCCTCAGCAGATACG. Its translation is CASGFSPSADT. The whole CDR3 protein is CASGFSPSADTQYF.

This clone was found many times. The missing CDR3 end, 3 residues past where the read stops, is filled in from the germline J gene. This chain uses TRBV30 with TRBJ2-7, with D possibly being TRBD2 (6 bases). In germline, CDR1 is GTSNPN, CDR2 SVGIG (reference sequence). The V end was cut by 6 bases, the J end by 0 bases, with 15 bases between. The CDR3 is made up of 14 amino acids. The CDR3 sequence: CACQKEGPSYEQYF. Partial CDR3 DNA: TGTGCCTGTCAAAAGGAGGGTCCCTCCTACGAG.

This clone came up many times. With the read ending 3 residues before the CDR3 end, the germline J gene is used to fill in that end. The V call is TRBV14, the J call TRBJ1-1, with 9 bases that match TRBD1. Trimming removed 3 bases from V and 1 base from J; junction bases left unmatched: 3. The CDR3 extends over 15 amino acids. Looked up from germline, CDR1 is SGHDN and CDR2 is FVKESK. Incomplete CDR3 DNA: TGTGCCAGCAGCCATTGGACAGGGGAGAACACTGAA. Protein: CASSHWTGENTE. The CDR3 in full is CASSHWTGENTEAFF. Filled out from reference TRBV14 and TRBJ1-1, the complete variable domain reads EAGVTQFPSHSVIEKGQTVTLRCDPISGHDNLYWYRRVMGKEIKFLLHFVKESKQDESGMPNNRFLAERTGGTYSTLKVQPAELEDSGVYFCASSHWTGENTEAFFGQGTRLTVV.

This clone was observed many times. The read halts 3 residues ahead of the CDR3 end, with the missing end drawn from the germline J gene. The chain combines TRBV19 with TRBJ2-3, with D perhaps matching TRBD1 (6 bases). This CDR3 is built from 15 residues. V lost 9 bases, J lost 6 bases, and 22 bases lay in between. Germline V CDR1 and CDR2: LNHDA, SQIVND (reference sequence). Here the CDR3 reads CASKEVRGSGDTQYF. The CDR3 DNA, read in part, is TGTGCCAGCAAAGAAGTAAGGGGGTCAGGGGATACG.

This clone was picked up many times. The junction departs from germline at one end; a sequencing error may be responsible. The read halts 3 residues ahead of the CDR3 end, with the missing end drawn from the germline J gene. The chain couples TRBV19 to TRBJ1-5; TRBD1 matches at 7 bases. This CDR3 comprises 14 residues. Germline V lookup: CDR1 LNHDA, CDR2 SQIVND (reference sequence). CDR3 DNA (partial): TGTGCCAGTAGTATTCAACAGGGGAATCGGCCC. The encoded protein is CASSIQQGNRP. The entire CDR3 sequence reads CASSIQQGNRPQHF.

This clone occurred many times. The part of the CDR3 DNA that was read is TGTGCCAGCTCACAAGGGGGCTCAGATAATTCACCC. It yields the protein CASSQGGSDNSP. The whole CDR3 protein reads CASSQGGSDNSPLHF. This chain connects TRBV18 to TRBJ1-6, with 7 bases lining up with TRBD1. Sequencing ends 3 residues short of the CDR3 end; the germline J gene provides the rest. CDR1 KGHSH and CDR2 LQKENI come from the germline V gene. This CDR3 has 15 residues. V was clipped by 4 bases and J by 5 bases; unmatched bases: 5. Full variable domain (missing parts from reference TRBV18 and TRBJ1-6): NAGVMQNPRHLVRRRGQEARLRCSPMKGHSHVYWYRQLPEEGLKFMVYLQKENIIDESGMPKERFSAEFPKEGPSILRIQQVVRGDSAAYFCASSQGGSDNSPLHFGNGTRLTVT.

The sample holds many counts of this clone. CDR3 amino acids: CASSEASRTATDTQYF. Partial CDR3 DNA: TGTGCCAGCAGTGAAGCGTCACGGACAGCCACAGATACG. This chain uses TRBV6-1 with TRBJ2-3; D perhaps matches TRBD1 (6 bases). The read ends 3 residues shy of where the CDR3 ends; the end is completed using the germline J gene. The CDR3 extends over 16 amino acids. The ends were cut back, 0 bases at V and 2 bases at J, with 12 bases in the middle. Germline values: CDR1 MNHNS, CDR2 SASEGT.

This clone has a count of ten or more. The DNA read from the CDR3 is TGCAGTGCTAGAGTTTCCGGGACAGGCGTCTCTGGAAACACC. This codes for CSARVSGTGVSGNT. From start to end, the CDR3 is CSARVSGTGVSGNTIYF. This chain uses TRBV20-1 with TRBJ1-3; 8 bases line up with TRBD1. The read ends 3 residues before the CDR3 terminus; that terminus is restored from the germline J gene. Germline V CDR1 and CDR2: DFQATT, SNEGSKA (reference sequence). The CDR3 has 17 residues. V lost 1 base to trimming and J lost 0 bases; unmatched junction nucleotides: 8.

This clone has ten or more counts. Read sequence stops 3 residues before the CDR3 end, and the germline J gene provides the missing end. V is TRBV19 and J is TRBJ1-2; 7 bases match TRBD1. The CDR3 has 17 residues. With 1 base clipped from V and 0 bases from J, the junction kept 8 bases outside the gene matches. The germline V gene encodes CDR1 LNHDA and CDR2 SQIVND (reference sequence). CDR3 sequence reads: CASSIGFWDRTNYGYTF. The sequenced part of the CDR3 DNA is TGTGCCAGTAGTATAGGGTTTTGGGACAGAACTAACTATGGC.

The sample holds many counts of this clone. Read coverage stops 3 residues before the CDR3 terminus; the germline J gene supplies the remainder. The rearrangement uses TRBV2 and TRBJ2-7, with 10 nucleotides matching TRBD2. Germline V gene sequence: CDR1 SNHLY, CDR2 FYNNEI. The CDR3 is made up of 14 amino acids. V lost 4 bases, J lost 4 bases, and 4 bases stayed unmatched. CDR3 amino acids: CASSGTSGTYEQYF. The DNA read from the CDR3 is TGTGCCAGCAGTGGCACTAGCGGGACTTACGAG.